What follows describes a single TCR beta chain. The data are from a study of blood T cell repertoires in COVID-19. Study-wide background: Specimens from acute and convalescent COVID-19 originated in the United States, Italy and Spain. PBMCs, B-cell-depleted T cells, or T cells were the source of the cDNA or gDNA that made up the material.

The V end was cut by 3 bases, the J end by 8 bases, with 22 bases between. This CDR3 has 15 amino acids. The germline gives CDR1 GTSNPN, CDR2 SVGIG (reference sequence). The assay was immunoSEQ multiplex PCR, and TCRdb's table has in-frame clones only and misses some. The sample contains approximately 72,000 clones, more than 70% of which appear only once. The sample consisted of peripheral blood. This TCR was recovered from a man aged 50 or older with active COVID-19. The chain recombines TRBV30 with TRBJ1-2; TRBD1 is a possible D gene (5 bases). CDR3 residues: CAWSRGVSRAGGYTF. CDR3 bases: TGTGCCTGGAGCCGGGGGGTTTCCAGGGCGGGGGGCTACACCTTC.